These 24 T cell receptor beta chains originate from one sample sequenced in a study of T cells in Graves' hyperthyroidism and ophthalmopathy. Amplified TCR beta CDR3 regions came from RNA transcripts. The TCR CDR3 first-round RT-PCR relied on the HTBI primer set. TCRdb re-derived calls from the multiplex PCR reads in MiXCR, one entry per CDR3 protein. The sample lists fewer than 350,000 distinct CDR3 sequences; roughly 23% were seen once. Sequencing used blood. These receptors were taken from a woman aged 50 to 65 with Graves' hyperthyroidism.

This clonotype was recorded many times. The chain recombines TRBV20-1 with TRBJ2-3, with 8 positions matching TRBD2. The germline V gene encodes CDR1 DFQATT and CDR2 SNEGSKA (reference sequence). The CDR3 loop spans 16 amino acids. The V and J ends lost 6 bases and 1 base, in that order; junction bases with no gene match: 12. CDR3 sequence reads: CSALARAREGTDTQYF. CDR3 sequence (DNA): TGCAGTGCCCTAGCCCGGGCGCGGGAGGGCACAGATACGCAGTATTTT.

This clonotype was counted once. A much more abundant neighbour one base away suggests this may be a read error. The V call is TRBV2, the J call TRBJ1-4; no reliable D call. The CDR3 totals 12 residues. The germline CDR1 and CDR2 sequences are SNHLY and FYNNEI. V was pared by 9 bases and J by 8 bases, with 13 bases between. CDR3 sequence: CARRGEGEKLFF. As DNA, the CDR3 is TGTGCCAGGCGGGGTGAAGGCGAAAAACTGTTTTTT.

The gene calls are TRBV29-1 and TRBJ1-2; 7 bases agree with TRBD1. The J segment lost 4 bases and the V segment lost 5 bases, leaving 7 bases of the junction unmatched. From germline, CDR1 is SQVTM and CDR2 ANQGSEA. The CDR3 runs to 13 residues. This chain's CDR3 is CSVPQTGTYGYTF. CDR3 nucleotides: TGCAGCGTTCCCCAGACAGGGACCTATGGCTACACCTTC.

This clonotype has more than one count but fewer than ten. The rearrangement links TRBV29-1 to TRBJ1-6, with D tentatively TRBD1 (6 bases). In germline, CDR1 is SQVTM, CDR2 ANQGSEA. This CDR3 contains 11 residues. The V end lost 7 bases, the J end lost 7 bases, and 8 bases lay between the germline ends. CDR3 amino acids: CSDRVNSPLHF. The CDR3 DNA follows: TGCAGCGACAGGGTAAATTCACCCCTCCACTTT.

The CDR3 loop is CASSYNERYEQYF. The CDR3 nucleotides are TGTGCCAGCAGTTATAACGAGCGCTACGAGCAGTACTTC. The rearrangement uses TRBV27 and TRBJ2-7; D remains ambiguous. The CDR3 covers 13 residues. Germline V CDR1 and CDR2: MNHEY, SMNVEV (reference sequence). V shed 4 bases and J shed 3 bases, with 10 bases lying between them.

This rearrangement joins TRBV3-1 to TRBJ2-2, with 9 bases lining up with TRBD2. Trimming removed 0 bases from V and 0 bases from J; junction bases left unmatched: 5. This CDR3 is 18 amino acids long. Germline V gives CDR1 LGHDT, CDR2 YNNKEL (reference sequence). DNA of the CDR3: TGTGCCAGCAGCCAAGATATCGGCGGGAGGGCGAACACCGGGGAGCTGTTTTTT. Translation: CASSQDIGGRANTGELFF.

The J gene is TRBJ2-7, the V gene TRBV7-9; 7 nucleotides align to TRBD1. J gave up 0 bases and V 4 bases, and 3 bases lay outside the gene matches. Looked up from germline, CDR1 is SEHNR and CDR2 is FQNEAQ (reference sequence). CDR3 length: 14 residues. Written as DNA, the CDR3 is TGTGCCAGCAGCTCGGGACAGTCCTCCTACGAGCAGTACTTC. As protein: CASSSGQSSYEQYF.

The CDR3 loop is CASSFDSETNYGYTF. CDR3 sequence (DNA): TGCGCCAGCAGCTTTGACAGCGAGACTAACTATGGCTACACCTTC. The gene calls are TRBV5-1 and TRBJ1-2; perhaps TRBD1 as D (5 bases). V shed 2 bases and J shed 0 bases, with 11 bases lying between them. The CDR3 is made up of 15 amino acids. Germline V lookup: CDR1 SGHRS, CDR2 YFSETQ.

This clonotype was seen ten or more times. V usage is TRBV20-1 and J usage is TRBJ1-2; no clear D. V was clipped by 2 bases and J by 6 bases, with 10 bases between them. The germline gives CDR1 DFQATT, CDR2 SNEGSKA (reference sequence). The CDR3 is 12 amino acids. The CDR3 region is CSARWRSHGYTF. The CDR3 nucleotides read TGCAGTGCTAGATGGCGAAGCCATGGCTACACCTTC.

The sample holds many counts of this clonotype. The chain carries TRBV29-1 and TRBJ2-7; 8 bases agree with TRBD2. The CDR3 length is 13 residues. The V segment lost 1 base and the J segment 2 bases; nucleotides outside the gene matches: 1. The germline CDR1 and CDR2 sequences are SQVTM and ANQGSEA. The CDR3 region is CSVEAGGAYEQYF. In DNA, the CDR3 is TGCAGCGTTGAAGCGGGGGGGGCCTACGAGCAGTACTTC.

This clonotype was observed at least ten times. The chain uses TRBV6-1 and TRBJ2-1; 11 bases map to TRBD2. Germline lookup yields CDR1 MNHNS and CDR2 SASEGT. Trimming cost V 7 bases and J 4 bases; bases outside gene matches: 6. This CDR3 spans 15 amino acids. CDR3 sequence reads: CASTLGTSGYNEQFF. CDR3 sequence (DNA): TGTGCCAGCACCCTAGGGACTAGCGGTTACAATGAGCAGTTCTTC.

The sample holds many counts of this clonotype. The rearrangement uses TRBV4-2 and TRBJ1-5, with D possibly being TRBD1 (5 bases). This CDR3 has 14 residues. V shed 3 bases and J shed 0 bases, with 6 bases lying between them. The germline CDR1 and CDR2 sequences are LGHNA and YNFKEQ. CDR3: CASSQTDSNQPQHF. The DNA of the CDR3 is TGTGCCAGCAGCCAGACAGATAGCAATCAGCCCCAGCATTTT.

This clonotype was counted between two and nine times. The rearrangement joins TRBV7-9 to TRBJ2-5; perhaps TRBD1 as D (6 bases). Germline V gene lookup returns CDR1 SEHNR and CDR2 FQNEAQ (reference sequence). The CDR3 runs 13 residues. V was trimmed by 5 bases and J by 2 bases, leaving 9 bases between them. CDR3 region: CASSAQGQETQYF. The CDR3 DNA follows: TGTGCCAGCAGCGCCCAGGGGCAAGAGACCCAGTACTTC.

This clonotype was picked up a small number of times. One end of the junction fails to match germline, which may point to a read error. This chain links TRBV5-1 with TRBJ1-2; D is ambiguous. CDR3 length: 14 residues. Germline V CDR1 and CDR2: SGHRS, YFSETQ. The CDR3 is CASSRQTPSYSYTF. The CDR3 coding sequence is TGCGCCAGCAGTCGGCAGACACCCTCCTATAGCTACACCTTC.

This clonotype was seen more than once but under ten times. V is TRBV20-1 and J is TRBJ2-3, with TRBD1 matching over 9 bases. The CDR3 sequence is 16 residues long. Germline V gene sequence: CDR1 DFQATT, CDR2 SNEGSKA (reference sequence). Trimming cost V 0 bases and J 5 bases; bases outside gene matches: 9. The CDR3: CSARDLRTGVKDTQYF. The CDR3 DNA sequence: TGCAGTGCTAGAGATTTAAGGACAGGGGTAAAAGATACGCAGTATTTT.

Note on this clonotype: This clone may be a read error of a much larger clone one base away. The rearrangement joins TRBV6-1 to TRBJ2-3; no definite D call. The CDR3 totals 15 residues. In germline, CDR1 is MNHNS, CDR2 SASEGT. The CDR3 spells CASSSSPRSTDRQYF. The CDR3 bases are TGTGCCAGCAGCTCAAGCCCCCGGAGCACAGATAGGCAGTATTTT.

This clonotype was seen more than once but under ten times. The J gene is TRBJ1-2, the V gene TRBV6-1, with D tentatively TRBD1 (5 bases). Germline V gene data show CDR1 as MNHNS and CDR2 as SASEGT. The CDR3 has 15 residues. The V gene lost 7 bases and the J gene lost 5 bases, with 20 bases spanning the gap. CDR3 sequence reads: CASTSGGVQDYGYTF. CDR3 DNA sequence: TGTGCCAGCACCTCAGGAGGGGTCCAGGATTATGGCTACACCTTC.

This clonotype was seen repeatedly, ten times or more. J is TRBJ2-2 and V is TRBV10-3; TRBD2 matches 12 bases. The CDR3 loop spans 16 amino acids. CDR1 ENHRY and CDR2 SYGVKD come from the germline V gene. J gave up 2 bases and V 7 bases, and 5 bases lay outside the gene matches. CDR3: CAITSGGAQNTGELFF. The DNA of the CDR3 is TGTGCCATCACTAGCGGGGGGGCGCAAAACACCGGGGAGCTGTTTTTT.

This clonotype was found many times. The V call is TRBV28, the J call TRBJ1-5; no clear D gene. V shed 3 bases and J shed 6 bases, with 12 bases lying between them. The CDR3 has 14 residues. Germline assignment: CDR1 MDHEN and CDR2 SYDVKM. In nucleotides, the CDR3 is TGTGCCAGCAGTTTGAGACCGACGAGTCAGCCCCAGCATTTT. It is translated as CASSLRPTSQPQHF.

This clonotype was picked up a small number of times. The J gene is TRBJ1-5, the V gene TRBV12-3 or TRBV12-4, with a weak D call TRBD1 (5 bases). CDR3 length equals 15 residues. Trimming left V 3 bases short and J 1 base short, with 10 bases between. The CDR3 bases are TGTGCCAGCAGTTTTCTGGGGGTAAGCAATCAGCCCCAGCATTTT. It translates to CASSFLGVSNQPQHF.

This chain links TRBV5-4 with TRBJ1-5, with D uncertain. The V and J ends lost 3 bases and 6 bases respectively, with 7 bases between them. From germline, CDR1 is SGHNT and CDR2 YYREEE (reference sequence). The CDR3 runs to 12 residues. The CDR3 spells CASSSKGQPQHF. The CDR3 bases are TGTGCCAGCAGCTCCAAGGGTCAGCCCCAGCATTTT.

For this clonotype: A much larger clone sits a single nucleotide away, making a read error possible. The CDR3 spells CASSLLRATDTQYF. In DNA, the CDR3 is TGTGCCAGCAGTTTATTACGGGCCACAGATACGCAGTATTTT. This sequence joins TRBV28 and TRBJ2-3; D gene uncertain. CDR3 length equals 14 residues. The V gene's germline CDR1 is MDHEN and CDR2 SYDVKM. Trimming pared 1 base from V and 2 bases from J, leaving 7 bases between. Drawing the rest from reference TRBV28 and TRBJ2-3, the complete variable domain is DVKVTQSSRYLVKRTGEKVFLECVQDMDHENMFWYRQDPGLGLRLIYFSYDVKMKEKGDIPEGYSVSREKKERFSLILESASTNQTSMYLCASSLLRATDTQYFGPGTRLTVL.

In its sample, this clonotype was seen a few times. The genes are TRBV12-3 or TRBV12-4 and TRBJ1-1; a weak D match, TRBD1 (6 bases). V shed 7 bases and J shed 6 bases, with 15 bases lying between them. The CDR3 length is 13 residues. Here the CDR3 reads CASIRGVGSEAFF. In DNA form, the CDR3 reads TGTGCCAGCATTAGGGGGGTGGGATCTGAAGCTTTCTTT.

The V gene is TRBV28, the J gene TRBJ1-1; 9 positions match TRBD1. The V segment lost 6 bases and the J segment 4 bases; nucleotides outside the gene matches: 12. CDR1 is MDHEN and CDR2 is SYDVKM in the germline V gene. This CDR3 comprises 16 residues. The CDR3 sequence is CASRPLMGTGPTEAFF. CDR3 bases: TGTGCCAGCAGGCCTCTAATGGGGACAGGGCCCACTGAAGCTTTCTTT. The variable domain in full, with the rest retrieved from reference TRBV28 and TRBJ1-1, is DVKVTQSSRYLVKRTGEKVFLECVQDMDHENMFWYRQDPGLGLRLIYFSYDVKMKEKGDIPEGYSVSREKKERFSLILESASTNQTSMYLCASRPLMGTGPTEAFFGQGTRLTVV.